This TCR beta chain was recorded in a study of regulatory T cells in long-lasting Graves disease. Study observations and caveats: Limited sample numbers may have lowered accuracy. Rather than thyroid tissue, only peripheral blood underwent study.

V lost 6 bases and J 10 bases, leaving 16 bases between the germline ends. The CDR3 has 13 amino acids. Germline-derived CDR1 and CDR2 are MNHNS and SASEGT. Time point defined: newly diagnosed GD, antithyroid drugs for less than 3 months. RNA extracted from PBMCs served as the sequencing template. Clinicians diagnosed Graves' disease using American Thyroid Association guidelines. Arm-PCR of CDR3 regions and iRepertoire HTBI primers were the basis on which TCR beta libraries were built. TCRdb re-derived calls from the multiplex PCR reads in MiXCR, one entry per CDR3 protein. The sample comprises under 700,000 distinct CDR3 sequences, more than 15% of which are singletons, and about 25% rests with the top ten. About this clonotype: What it binds is unknown.

These sequences were also reported in another study, on T cells in Graves' hyperthyroidism and ophthalmopathy.

This TCR came from a woman aged 35-65 years with Graves disease. V usage is TRBV6-1 and J usage is TRBJ2-1; D gene unclear. Here the sequenced sample was peripheral blood mononuclear cells (PBMCs), taken at new diagnosis, from a patient treated with antithyroid drugs. CDR3 region: CASSPGSESEQFF. Written as DNA, the CDR3 is TGTGCCAGCAGCCCCGGATCTGAGTCCGAGCAGTTCTTC.